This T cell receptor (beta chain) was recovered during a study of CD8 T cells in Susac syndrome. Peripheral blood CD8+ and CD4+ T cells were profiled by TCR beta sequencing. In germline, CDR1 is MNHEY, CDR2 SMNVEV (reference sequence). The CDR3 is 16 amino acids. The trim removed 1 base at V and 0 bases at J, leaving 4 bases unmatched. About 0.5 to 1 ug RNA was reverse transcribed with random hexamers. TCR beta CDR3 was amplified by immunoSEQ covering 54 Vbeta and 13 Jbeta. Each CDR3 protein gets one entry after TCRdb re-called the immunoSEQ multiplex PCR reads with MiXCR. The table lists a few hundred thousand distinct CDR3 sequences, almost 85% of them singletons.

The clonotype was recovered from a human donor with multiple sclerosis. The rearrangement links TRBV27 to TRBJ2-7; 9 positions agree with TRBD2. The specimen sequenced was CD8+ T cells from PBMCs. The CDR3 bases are TGTGCCAGCAGTTTATTAGCGGGGGTTGGCTCCTACGAGCAGTACTTC. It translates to CASSLLAGVGSYEQYF.